Below, 10 T cell receptor beta chains from the same sample are listed, as sequenced in a study of blood T cell repertoires in COVID-19. TCRdb's copy holds only in-frame clones and misses some; the assay was immunoSEQ multiplex PCR. The sample records some 250,000 clones, approximately 78% being singletons. The specimen sequenced was peripheral blood. Every receptor here comes from a woman between 18 and 29 years old with acute or convalescent COVID-19.

V usage is TRBV5-8 and J usage is TRBJ2-7, with 9 bases lining up with TRBD1. Germline trimming cut 0 bases from V and 5 bases from J; bases unmatched to any gene: 9. Germline CDR1 reads SGHTS; CDR2 reads YDEGEE. The CDR3 is 16 amino acids. As DNA, the CDR3 is TGTGCCAGCAGCTTGGGCAAACGGGACAGGGACCACGAGCAGTACTTC. It yields the protein CASSLGKRDRDHEQYF.

The CDR3: CSGTGGPDTQYF. Here the CDR3 DNA reads TGCAGCGGGACAGGGGGTCCAGATACGCAGTATTTT. This rearrangement joins TRBV29-1 to TRBJ2-3; TRBD1 matches 10 bases. This CDR3 is built from 12 residues. The V gene end was trimmed by 7 bases and the J gene end by 4 bases; junction bases not matched to a gene: 2. Looked up from germline, CDR1 is SQVTM and CDR2 is ANQGSEA.

The CDR3 spells CASSRQGARNQPQHF. The DNA for the CDR3 is TGTGCCAGCAGCCGACAGGGGGCACGCAATCAGCCCCAGCATTTT. The chain recombines TRBV6-5 with TRBJ1-5; TRBD1 agrees at 10 bases. CDR1 is MNHEY and CDR2 is SVGAGI in the germline V gene. V was pared by 6 bases and J by 2 bases, with 4 bases of the junction left unmatched. The CDR3 sequence is 15 residues long.

The genes are TRBV12-3 or TRBV12-4 and TRBJ1-3; D is unclear. V lost 1 base to trimming and J lost 5 bases, with 3 bases between them. This CDR3 region has 12 residues. For the CDR3, the DNA is TGTGCCAGCAGTTTAGGGCGAAACACCATATATTTT. Its protein is CASSLGRNTIYF.

This clone showed up just once. The rearrangement joins TRBV6-6 to TRBJ1-1, with D maybe TRBD1 (6 bases). V was cut by 10 bases and J by 5 bases, with 17 bases left in between. In germline, CDR1 is MNHNY, CDR2 SVGAGI (reference sequence). The CDR3 consists of 13 residues. The CDR3 DNA is TGTGCCACCTACCAGGGGCGGCGGACTGAAGCTTTCTTT. Translated, it gives CATYQGRRTEAFF.

The chain has TRBV9 and TRBJ1-2; no clear D. Trimming shortened V by 0 bases and J by 4 bases, and 25 bases separated the two germline ends. The CDR3 totals 19 residues. Germline V gene lookup returns CDR1 SGDLS and CDR2 YYNGEE. CDR3 sequence (DNA): TGTGCCAGCAGCGTAGGTAGCCGTCCCGGACGGGAGAACGCCTATGGCTACACCTTC. Its protein product is CASSVGSRPGRENAYGYTF.

The CDR3 DNA is TGTGCCAGCAGACAATCAACCCTACTAGCGCACTCCTACGAGCAGTACTTC. It specifies CASRQSTLLAHSYEQYF. This rearrangement joins TRBV28 to TRBJ2-7; 7 bases align to TRBD2. The CDR3 contains 17 residues. J lost 0 bases, V lost 6 bases, and 14 bases had no gene match. The germline V gene encodes CDR1 MDHEN and CDR2 SYDVKM.

The chain recombines TRBV7-2 with TRBJ2-7, with 13 bases fitting TRBD2. The CDR3 has 15 amino acids. The germline CDR1 and CDR2 sequences are SGHTA and FQGNSA. With V trimmed by 5 bases and J by 9 bases, 10 bases remained unmatched. This CDR3 reads CASSPQLAGGPRQYF. Written as DNA, the CDR3 is TGTGCCAGCAGCCCCCAACTAGCGGGAGGGCCGCGGCAGTACTTC.

This sequence joins TRBV4-3 and TRBJ2-3; 7 bases are a match to TRBD1. The CDR3 spans 13 residues. Germline CDR1 and CDR2: LGHNA and YSLEER. The ends lost 2 bases at V and 8 bases at J; junction bases unmatched: 4. The CDR3 loop reads CASSQLRDSTQYF. CDR3 sequence (DNA): TGCGCCAGCAGCCAACTCCGGGACAGTACGCAGTATTTT.

The gene calls are TRBV6-2 or TRBV6-3 and TRBJ2-7, with a possible D match to TRBD2 (6 bases). CDR3 length: 15 amino acids. CDR1 is MNHEY and CDR2 is SVGEGT in the germline V gene. With 2 bases removed from V and 3 bases from J, the gap between germline ends came to 14 bases. CDR3 protein: CASSYEVAAIYEQYF. In nucleotides, the CDR3 is TGTGCCAGCAGTTACGAGGTAGCGGCTATCTACGAGCAGTACTTC.